The T cell receptor (beta chain) described here comes from a study of shared clonotypes between healthy human individuals. Broader study findings: The study found roughly 5% of naive CD4 clonotypes shared across a few donors. Few donors restricted represented genetic and exposure-history diversity.

Every contributor of samples was a Caucasian grown-up residing in Nashville, Tennessee. Worth noting for this clone: Its antigen is still unknown.

Germline loops: CDR1 SGHTA, CDR2 FQGNSA. V was trimmed by 5 bases and J by 5 bases, leaving 18 bases between them. The CDR3 spans 15 residues. This table comes from immunoSEQ multiplex PCR, and its TCRdb copy is limited to in-frame clones, with some not included. The sample yields around 980,000 clones, about 80% seen once. This chain uses TRBV7-2 with TRBJ2-5; weak D call: TRBD2 (6 bases). The sequencing input was memory CD4+ T cells from PBMCs. Subset of the sample: CD45RA-negative fraction. The source is a man between 18 and 29 years old in good health. Some clones in this sample may be carry-over from other donors' samples. CDR3 loop: CASSPGSGSWETQYF. As DNA, the CDR3 is TGTGCCAGCAGCCCCGGGAGCGGCAGCTGGGAGACCCAGTACTTC.